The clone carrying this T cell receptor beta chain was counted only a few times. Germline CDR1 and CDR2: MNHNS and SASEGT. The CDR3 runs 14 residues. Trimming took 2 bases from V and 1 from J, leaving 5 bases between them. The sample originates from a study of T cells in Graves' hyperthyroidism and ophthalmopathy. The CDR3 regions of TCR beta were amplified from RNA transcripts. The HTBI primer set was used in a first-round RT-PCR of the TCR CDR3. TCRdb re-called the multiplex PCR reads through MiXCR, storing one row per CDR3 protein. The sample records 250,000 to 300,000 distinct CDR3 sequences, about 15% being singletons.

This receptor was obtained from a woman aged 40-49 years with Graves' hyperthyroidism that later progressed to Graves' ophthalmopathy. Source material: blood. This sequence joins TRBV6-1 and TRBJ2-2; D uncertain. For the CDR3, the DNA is TGTGCCAGCAGTGAAATTTGGAACACCGGGGAGCTGTTTTTT. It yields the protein CASSEIWNTGELFF.